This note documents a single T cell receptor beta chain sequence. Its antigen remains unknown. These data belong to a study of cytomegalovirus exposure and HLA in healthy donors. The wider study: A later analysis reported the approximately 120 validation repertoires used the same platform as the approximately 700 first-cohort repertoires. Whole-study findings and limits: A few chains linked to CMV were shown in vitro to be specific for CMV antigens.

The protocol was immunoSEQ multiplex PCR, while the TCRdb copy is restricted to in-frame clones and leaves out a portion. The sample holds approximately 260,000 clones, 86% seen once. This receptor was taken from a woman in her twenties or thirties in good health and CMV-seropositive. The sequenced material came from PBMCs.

The CDR3 sequence is CASSSRGRGLVFEQYF. The CDR3 region has the DNA TGTGCCAGCAGCTCCCGGGGGAGAGGGCTTGTCTTCGAGCAGTACTTC. The V and J genes are TRBV7-8 and TRBJ2-7; TRBD2 is a possible D gene (6 bases). Trimming stripped 4 bases from V and 6 bases from J, with 22 bases between. Germline loops: CDR1 SGHVS, CDR2 FQNEAQ. This CDR3 has 16 residues. The whole variable domain, remainder taken from reference TRBV7-8 and TRBJ2-7, is GAGVSQSPRYKVAKRGQDVALRCDPISGHVSLFWYQQALGQGPEFLTYFQNEAQLDKSGLPSDRFFAERPEGSVSTLKIQRTQQEDSAVYLCASSSRGRGLVFEQYFGPGTRLTVT.